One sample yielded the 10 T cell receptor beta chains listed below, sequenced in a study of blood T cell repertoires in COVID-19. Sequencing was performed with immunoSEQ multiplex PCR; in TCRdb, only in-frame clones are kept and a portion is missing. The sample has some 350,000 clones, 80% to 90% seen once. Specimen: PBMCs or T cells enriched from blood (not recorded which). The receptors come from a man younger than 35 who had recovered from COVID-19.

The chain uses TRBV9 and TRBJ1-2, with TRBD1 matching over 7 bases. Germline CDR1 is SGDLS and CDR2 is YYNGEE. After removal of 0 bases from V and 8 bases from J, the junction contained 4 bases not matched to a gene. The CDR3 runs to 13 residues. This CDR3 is CASSVVGTVGYTF. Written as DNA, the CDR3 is TGTGCCAGCAGCGTAGTCGGGACAGTCGGCTACACCTTC.

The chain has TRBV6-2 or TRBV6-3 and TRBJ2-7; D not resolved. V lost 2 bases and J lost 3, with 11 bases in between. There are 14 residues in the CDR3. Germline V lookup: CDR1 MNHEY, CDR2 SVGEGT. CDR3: CASSYLAEYYEQYF. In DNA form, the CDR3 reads TGTGCCAGCAGTTACCTGGCAGAATACTACGAGCAGTACTTC.

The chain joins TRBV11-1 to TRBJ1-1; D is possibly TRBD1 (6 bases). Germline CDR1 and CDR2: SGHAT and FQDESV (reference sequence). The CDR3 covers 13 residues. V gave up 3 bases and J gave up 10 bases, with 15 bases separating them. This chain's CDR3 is CASSLNREVGAFF. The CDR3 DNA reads TGTGCCAGCAGCTTGAACAGGGAAGTAGGAGCTTTCTTT.

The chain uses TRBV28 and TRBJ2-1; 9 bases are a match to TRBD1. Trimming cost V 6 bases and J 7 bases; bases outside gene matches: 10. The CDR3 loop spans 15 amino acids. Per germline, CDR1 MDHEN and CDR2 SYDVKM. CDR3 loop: CASRSSGQGKNEQFF. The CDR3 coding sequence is TGTGCCAGCAGGAGCTCGGGACAGGGAAAGAATGAGCAGTTCTTC.

CDR3 nucleotides: TGTGCCAGTCACGATCTATACTCAGGGGGGAACACTGAAGCTTTCTTT. Protein sequence: CASHDLYSGGNTEAFF. The V call is TRBV19, the J call TRBJ1-1; 7 nucleotides agree with TRBD1. V trimming: 8 bases; J trimming: 1 base; junction bases outside the gene matches: 13. The CDR3 is 16 residues long. The V gene's germline CDR1 is LNHDA and CDR2 SQIVND (reference sequence).

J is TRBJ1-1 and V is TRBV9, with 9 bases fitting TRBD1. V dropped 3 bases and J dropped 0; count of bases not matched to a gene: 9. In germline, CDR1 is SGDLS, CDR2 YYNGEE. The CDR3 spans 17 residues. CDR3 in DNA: TGTGCCAGCAGCGCCGAGGGGACAGGGTCAATGAACACTGAAGCTTTCTTT. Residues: CASSAEGTGSMNTEAFF.

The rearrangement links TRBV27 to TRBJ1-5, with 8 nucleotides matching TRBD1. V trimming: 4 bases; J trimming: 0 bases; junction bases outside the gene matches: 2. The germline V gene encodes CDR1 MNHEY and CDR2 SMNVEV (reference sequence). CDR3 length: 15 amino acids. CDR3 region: CASSSGQVSNQPQHF. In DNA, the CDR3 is TGTGCCAGCAGTTCGGGACAGGTTAGCAATCAGCCCCAGCATTTT.

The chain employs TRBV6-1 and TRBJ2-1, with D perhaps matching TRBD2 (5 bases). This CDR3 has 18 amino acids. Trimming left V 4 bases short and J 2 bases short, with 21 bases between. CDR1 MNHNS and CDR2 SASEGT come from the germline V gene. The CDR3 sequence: CASSGLRERLGTYNEQFF. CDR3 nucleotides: TGTGCCAGCAGTGGCCTTAGGGAGCGACTGGGCACCTACAATGAGCAGTTCTTC.

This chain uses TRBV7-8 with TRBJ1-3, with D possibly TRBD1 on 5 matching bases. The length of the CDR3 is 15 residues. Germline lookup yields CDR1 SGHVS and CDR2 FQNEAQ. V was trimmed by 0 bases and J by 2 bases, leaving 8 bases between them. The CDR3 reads CASSLAEGPGNTIYF. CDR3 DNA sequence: TGTGCCAGCAGCTTAGCGGAGGGGCCTGGAAACACCATATATTTT.

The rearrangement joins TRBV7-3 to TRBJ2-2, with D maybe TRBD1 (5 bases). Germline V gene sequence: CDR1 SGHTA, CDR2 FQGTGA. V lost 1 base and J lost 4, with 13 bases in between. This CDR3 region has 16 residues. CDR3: CASSLNGRAVTGELFF. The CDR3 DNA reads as TGTGCCAGCAGCTTAAACGGCAGGGCGGTCACCGGGGAGCTGTTTTTT.